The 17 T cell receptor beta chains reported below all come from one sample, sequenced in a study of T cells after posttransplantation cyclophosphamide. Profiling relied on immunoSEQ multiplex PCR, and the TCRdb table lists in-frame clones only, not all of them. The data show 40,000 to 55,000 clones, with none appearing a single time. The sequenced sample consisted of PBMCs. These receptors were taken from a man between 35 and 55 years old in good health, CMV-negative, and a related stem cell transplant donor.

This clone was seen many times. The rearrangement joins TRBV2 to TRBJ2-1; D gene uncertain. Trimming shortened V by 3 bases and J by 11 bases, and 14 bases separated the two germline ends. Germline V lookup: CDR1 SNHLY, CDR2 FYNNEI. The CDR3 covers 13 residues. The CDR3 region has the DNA TGTGCCAGCAGTGATCGCGAGAGCGCAAAGCAGTTCTTC. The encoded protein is CASSDRESAKQFF.

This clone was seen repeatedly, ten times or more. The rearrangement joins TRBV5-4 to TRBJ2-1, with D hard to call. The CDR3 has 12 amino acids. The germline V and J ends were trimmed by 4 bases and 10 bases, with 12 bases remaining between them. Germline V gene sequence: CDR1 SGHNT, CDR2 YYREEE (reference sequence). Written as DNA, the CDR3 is TGTGCCAGCAGCCCGACCGAGGCGGAGCAGTTCTTC. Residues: CASSPTEAEQFF.

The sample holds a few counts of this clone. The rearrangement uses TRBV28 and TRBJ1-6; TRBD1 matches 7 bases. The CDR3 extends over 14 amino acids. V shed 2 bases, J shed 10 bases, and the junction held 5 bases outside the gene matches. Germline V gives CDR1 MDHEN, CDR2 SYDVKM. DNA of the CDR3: TGTGCCAGCAGTTTAAACAGGGGAAGGTCACCCCTCCACTTT. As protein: CASSLNRGRSPLHF.

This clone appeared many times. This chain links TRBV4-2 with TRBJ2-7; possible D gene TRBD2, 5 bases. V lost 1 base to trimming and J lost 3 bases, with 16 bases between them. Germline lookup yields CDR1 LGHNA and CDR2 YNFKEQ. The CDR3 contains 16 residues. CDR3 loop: CASSQGSGAEGYEQYF. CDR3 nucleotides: TGTGCCAGCAGCCAAGGGTCAGGAGCGGAAGGCTACGAGCAGTACTTC.

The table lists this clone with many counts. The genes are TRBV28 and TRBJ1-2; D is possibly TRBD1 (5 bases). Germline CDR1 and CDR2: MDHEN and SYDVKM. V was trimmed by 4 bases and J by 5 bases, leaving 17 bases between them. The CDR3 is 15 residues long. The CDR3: CASSSGTGELYGYTF. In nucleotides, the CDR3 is TGTGCCAGCAGTTCAGGGACTGGGGAACTATATGGCTACACCTTC.

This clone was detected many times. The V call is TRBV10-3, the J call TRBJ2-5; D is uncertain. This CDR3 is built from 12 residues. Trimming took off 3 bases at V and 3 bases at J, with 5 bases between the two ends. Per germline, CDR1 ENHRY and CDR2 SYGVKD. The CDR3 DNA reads TGTGCCATCAGTGATCTAGAAGAGACCCAGTACTTC. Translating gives CAISDLEETQYF.

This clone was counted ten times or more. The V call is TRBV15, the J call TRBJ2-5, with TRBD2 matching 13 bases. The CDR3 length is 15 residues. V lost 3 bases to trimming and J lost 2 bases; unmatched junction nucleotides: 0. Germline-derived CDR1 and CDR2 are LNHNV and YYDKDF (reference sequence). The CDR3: CATSRGLAGQETQYF. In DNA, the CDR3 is TGTGCCACCAGCAGGGGACTAGCGGGGCAAGAGACCCAGTACTTC.

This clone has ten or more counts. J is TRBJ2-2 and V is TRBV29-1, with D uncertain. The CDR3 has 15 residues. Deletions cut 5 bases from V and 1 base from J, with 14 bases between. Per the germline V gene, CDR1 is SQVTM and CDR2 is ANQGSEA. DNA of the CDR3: TGCAGCGTTCCAGGAACGAAAGGGAACACCGGGGAGCTGTTTTTT. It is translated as CSVPGTKGNTGELFF.

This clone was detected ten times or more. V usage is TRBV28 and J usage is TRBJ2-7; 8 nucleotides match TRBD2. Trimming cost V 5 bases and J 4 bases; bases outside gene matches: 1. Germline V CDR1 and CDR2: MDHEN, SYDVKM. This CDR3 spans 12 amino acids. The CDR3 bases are TGTGCCAGCAGTCGGGGGGGGTACGAGCAGTACTTC. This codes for CASSRGGYEQYF.

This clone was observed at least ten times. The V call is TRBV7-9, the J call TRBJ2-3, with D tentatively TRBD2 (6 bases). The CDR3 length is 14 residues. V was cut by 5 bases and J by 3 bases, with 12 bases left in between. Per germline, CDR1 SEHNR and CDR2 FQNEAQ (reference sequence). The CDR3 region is CASSITAGTDTQYF. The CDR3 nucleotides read TGTGCCAGCAGCATAACGGCGGGGACAGATACGCAGTATTTT.

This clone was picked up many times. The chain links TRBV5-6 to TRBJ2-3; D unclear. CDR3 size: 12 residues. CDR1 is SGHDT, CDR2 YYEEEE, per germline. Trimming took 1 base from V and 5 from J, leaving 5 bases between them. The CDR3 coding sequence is TGTGCCAGCAGCTTGTTGCGAGATACGCAGTATTTT. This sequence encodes CASSLLRDTQYF.

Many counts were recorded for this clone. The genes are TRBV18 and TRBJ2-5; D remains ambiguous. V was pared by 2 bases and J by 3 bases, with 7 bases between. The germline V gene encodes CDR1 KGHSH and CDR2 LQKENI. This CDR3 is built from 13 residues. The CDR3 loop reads CASSPSAEETQYF. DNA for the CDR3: TGTGCCAGCTCACCAAGTGCAGAAGAGACCCAGTACTTC.

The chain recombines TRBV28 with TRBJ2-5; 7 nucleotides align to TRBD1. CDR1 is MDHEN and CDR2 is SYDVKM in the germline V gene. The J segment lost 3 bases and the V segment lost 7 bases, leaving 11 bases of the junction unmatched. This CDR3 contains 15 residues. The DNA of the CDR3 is TGTGCCAGCAAACCCCTGGACAGGAAGGAAGAGACCCAGTACTTC. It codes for CASKPLDRKEETQYF.

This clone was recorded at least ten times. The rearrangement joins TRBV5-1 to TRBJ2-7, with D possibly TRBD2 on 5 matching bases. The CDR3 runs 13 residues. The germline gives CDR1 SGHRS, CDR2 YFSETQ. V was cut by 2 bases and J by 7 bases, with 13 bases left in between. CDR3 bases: TGCGCCAGCAGCTTAGGAGGCAGGAGTGAGCAGTACTTC. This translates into CASSLGGRSEQYF.

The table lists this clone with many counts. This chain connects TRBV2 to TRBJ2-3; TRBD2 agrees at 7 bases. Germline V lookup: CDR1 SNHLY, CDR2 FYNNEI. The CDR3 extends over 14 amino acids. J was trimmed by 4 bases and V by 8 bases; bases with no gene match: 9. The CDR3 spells CASGYGGSSDTQYF. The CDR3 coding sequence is TGTGCCAGCGGGTACGGCGGGAGTTCAGATACGCAGTATTTT.

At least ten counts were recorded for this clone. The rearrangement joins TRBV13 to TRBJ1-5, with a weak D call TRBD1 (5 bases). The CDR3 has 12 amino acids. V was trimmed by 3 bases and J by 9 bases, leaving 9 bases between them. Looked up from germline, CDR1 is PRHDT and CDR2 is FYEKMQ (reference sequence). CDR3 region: CASSFGDRPQHF. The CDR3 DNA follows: TGTGCCAGCAGCTTTGGAGACAGGCCCCAGCATTTT.

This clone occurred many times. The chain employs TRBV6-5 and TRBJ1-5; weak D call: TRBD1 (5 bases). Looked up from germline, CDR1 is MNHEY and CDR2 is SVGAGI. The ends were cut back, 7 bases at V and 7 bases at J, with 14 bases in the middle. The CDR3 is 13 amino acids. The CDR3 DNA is TGTGCCAGCATGGGGGGATTTGGGCAGCCCCAGCATTTT. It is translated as CASMGGFGQPQHF.